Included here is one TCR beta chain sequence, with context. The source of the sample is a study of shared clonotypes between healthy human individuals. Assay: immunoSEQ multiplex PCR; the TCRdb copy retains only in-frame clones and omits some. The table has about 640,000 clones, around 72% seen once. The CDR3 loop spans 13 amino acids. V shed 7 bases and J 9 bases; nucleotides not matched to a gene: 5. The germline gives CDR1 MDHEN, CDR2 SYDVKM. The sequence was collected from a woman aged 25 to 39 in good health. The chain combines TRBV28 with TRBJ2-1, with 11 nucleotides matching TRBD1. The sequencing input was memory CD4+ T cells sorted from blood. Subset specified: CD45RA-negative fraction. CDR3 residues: CASKGQGVGEQFF. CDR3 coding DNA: TGTGCCAGCAAGGGACAGGGGGTAGGTGAGCAGTTCTTC.